The 25 T cell receptor beta chains presented below share a single source sample, sequenced in a study of cytomegalovirus exposure and HLA in healthy donors. Primers for the PCR totalled 60 Vbeta and 13 Jbeta. Assay used: immunoSEQ multiplex PCR; TCRdb lists only in-frame clones, some missing. Of some 190,000 clones in the sample, 60% to 80% were seen once. Sequencing was done on a sample of PBMCs. The receptor set was obtained from a woman younger than 45 in good health and CMV-seropositive.

The chain carries TRBV5-4 and TRBJ2-7, with TRBD1 identical over 9 bases. The V and J ends lost 2 bases and 6 bases, in that order; junction bases with no gene match: 12. Germline V gene lookup returns CDR1 SGHNT and CDR2 YYREEE (reference sequence). The CDR3 loop spans 16 amino acids. CDR3 sequence (DNA): TGTGCCAGCAGCTTTACCGGGACAGGGCGTTTCTCCGAGCAGTACTTC. Its protein is CASSFTGTGRFSEQYF. The whole variable domain, remainder taken from reference TRBV5-4 and TRBJ2-7, is ETGVTQSPTHLIKTRGQQVTLRCSSQSGHNTVSWYQQALGQGPQFIFQYYREEENGRGNFPPRFSGLQFPNYSSELNVNALELDDSALYLCASSFTGTGRFSEQYFGPGTRLTVT.

The chain carries TRBV6-1 and TRBJ1-1; possible D gene TRBD1, 6 bases. This CDR3 comprises 12 residues. The V gene lost 8 bases and the J gene lost 6 bases, with 13 bases spanning the gap. Per the germline V gene, CDR1 is MNHNS and CDR2 is SASEGT. The DNA for the CDR3 is TGTGCCAGCGGACCCAGGGGCCCTGAAGCTTTCTTT. It translates to CASGPRGPEAFF.

V and J are TRBV4-1 and TRBJ1-2, with D perhaps matching TRBD1 (5 bases). The V gene lost 1 base and the J gene lost 6 bases, with 12 bases spanning the gap. The CDR3 sequence is 14 residues long. Germline V gives CDR1 MGHRA, CDR2 YSYEKL. In nucleotides, the CDR3 is TGCGCCAGCAGCCAAGCGGAGGGACTAGATGGCTACACCTTC. Translating it yields CASSQAEGLDGYTF.

This chain connects TRBV28 to TRBJ2-1, with TRBD1 as a possible D gene (5 bases). The CDR3 runs to 15 residues. Germline assignment: CDR1 MDHEN and CDR2 SYDVKM. V lost 6 bases, J lost 5 bases, and 17 bases lay in between. Here the CDR3 reads CASSPSGRQNNEQFF. CDR3 nucleotides: TGTGCCAGCAGCCCGTCGGGCAGACAGAACAATGAGCAGTTCTTC.

This clone has only one observation. This same CDR3 is encoded by further DNA sequences in the sample. The genes are TRBV15 and TRBJ2-2; D is perhaps TRBD2 (5 bases). Looked up from germline, CDR1 is LNHNV and CDR2 is YYDKDF (reference sequence). The CDR3 extends over 13 amino acids. V lost 1 base to trimming and J lost 5 bases, with 5 bases between them. CDR3 protein: CATSRGGTGELFF. The CDR3 DNA sequence: TGTGCCACCAGCAGAGGAGGGACCGGGGAGCTGTTTTTT.

This clone was detected only once. J is TRBJ2-7 and V is TRBV28; the match to TRBD1 covers 7 bases. The junction had 5 bases not matched to a gene; V was cut back by 6 bases and J by 6 bases. Looked up from germline, CDR1 is MDHEN and CDR2 is SYDVKM. CDR3 size: 12 residues. The CDR3 here is CASSTTGREQYF. In DNA, the CDR3 is TGTGCCAGCAGCACGACAGGGCGCGAGCAGTACTTC.

The V gene is TRBV5-1, the J gene TRBJ1-1; no firm D call. Trimming pared 7 bases from V and 4 bases from J, leaving 17 bases between. The CDR3 length is 14 residues. Germline loops: CDR1 SGHRS, CDR2 YFSETQ. CDR3 sequence (DNA): TGCGCCAGCCCAGAGGAGAGGGTGAGCACTGAAGCTTTCTTT. Its translation: CASPEERVSTEAFF.

The rearrangement links TRBV29-1 to TRBJ2-2, with a weak D call TRBD1 (5 bases). This CDR3 spans 12 amino acids. V shed 7 bases and J shed 7 bases, with 13 bases lying between them. The germline V gene encodes CDR1 SQVTM and CDR2 ANQGSEA. Written as DNA, the CDR3 is TGCAGCGGGGAAGGGGTCCTCGGGGAGCTGTTTTTT. It codes for CSGEGVLGELFF.

This clone was observed a handful of times. The rearrangement uses TRBV28 and TRBJ1-3, with D perhaps TRBD1 (5 bases). This CDR3 spans 16 amino acids. CDR1 and CDR2 from the germline V gene are MDHEN and SYDVKM. Trimming cost V 4 bases and J 0 bases, with 13 bases left between them. For the CDR3, the DNA is TGTGCCAGCAGTTCCCCGGGGGGGTTCTCTGGAAACACCATATATTTT. This sequence encodes CASSSPGGFSGNTIYF.

The rearrangement links TRBV21-1 to TRBJ2-2; TRBD1 is the table's D call, not checked against the DNA. TRBV21-1 is marked as a pseudogene. The length of the CDR3 is 13 residues. CDR3 protein: CASSGRQTGELFF. CDR3 DNA sequence: TGTGCCAGCAGCGGTCGACAAACCGGGGAGCTGTTTTTT.

The chain is built from TRBV27 and TRBJ2-1, with D possibly matching TRBD2 (6 bases). Germline V gene lookup returns CDR1 MNHEY and CDR2 SMNVEV (reference sequence). The CDR3 loop spans 15 amino acids. Trimming removed 3 bases from V and 6 bases from J, with 15 bases in between. CDR3 bases: TGTGCCAGCAGTTTCCCGGGACTTCCACTCAATGAGCAGTTCTTC. Protein sequence: CASSFPGLPLNEQFF.

In this sample, this clone turned up a few times. The rearrangement joins TRBV2 to TRBJ1-5; 9 bases line up with TRBD1. V lost 6 bases to trimming and J lost 4 bases; unmatched junction nucleotides: 4. The germline CDR1 and CDR2 sequences are SNHLY and FYNNEI. This CDR3 is built from 14 residues. DNA for the CDR3: TGTGCCAGCAGGGGGACAGGGCAGAATCAGCCCCAGCATTTT. The encoded protein is CASRGTGQNQPQHF. Complete variable domain (other parts from reference TRBV2 and TRBJ1-5): EPEVTQTPSHQVTQMGQEVILRCVPISNHLYFYWYRQILGQKVEFLVSFYNNEISEKSEIFDDQFSVERPDGSNFTLKIRSTKLEDSAMYFCASRGTGQNQPQHFGDGTRLSIL.

The chain joins TRBV27 to TRBJ2-6; weak D call: TRBD1 (6 bases). This CDR3 has 16 amino acids. V lost 8 bases to trimming and J lost 0 bases, with 14 bases between them. Germline assignment: CDR1 MNHEY and CDR2 SMNVEV (reference sequence). The CDR3 nucleotides are TGTGCCAGCCGAACGGTCAGGGGCTCTGGGGCCAACGTCCTGACTTTC. Translating gives CASRTVRGSGANVLTF.

This rearrangement joins TRBV7-9 to TRBJ2-1, with D perhaps TRBD1 (5 bases). Germline CDR1 SEHNR, CDR2 FQNEAQ (reference sequence). Trimming cost V 3 bases and J 8 bases, with 11 bases left between them. The CDR3 sequence is 13 residues long. The CDR3 sequence: CASSFRVRDEQFF. The CDR3 nucleotides are TGTGCCAGCAGCTTCAGGGTCCGGGATGAGCAGTTCTTC.

The chain joins TRBV5-4 to TRBJ1-2; 8 nucleotides align to TRBD1. The CDR3 contains 15 residues. After removal of 0 bases from V and 8 bases from J, the junction contained 9 bases not matched to a gene. Germline CDR1 is SGHNT and CDR2 is YYREEE (reference sequence). CDR3 in amino acids: CASSLETGGYGGYTF. The CDR3 DNA reads as TGTGCCAGCAGCTTGGAAACAGGGGGTTACGGCGGCTACACCTTC. The full variable domain, in which reference TRBV5-4 and TRBJ1-2 provide the parts outside the CDR3, is ETGVTQSPTHLIKTRGQQVTLRCSSQSGHNTVSWYQQALGQGPQFIFQYYREEENGRGNFPPRFSGLQFPNYSSELNVNALELDDSALYLCASSLETGGYGGYTFGSGTRLTVV.

The chain couples TRBV15 to TRBJ2-7; 11 bases match TRBD2. V lost 3 bases and J lost 0; bases outside the gene matches: 13. Germline V gene sequence: CDR1 LNHNV, CDR2 YYDKDF (reference sequence). CDR3 length equals 19 residues. CDR3 amino acids: CATSSTRTSGLLGSYEQYF. The CDR3 DNA sequence: TGTGCCACCAGCAGTACTCGGACTAGCGGGTTACTAGGCTCCTACGAGCAGTACTTC.

The chain couples TRBV13 to TRBJ2-7; 8 bases are a match to TRBD1. The CDR3 sequence is 14 residues long. From germline, CDR1 is PRHDT and CDR2 FYEKMQ (reference sequence). J gave up 7 bases and V 3 bases, and 8 bases lay outside the gene matches. CDR3 sequence: CASSFGAGGGEQYF. CDR3 sequence (DNA): TGTGCCAGCAGCTTCGGGGCAGGGGGCGGTGAGCAGTACTTC.

This chain connects TRBV6-5 to TRBJ1-6; tentative D call: TRBD1 (5 bases). V lost 6 bases and J lost 8, with 11 bases in between. This CDR3 has 13 residues. Germline V gene lookup returns CDR1 MNHEY and CDR2 SVGAGI. The CDR3 is CASSRARDSPLHF. CDR3 nucleotide sequence: TGTGCCAGCAGCCGCGCCAGGGATTCACCCCTCCACTTT.

The chain couples TRBV5-1 to TRBJ1-2; unclear D gene. Trimming removed 0 bases at V and 2 bases at J, with 11 bases between. This CDR3 is 15 amino acids long. Germline V gives CDR1 SGHRS, CDR2 YFSETQ. In DNA form, the CDR3 reads TGCGCCAGCAGCTTGGGTGACTTACCCAACTATGGCTACACCTTC. It translates to CASSLGDLPNYGYTF.

V gene TRBV5-4 combines with J gene TRBJ2-2; a possible D gene is TRBD1 (6 bases). Between the trimmed V and J ends, which lost 4 bases and 6 bases, there was a span of 16 bases. The germline V gene has CDR1 SGHNT and CDR2 YYREEE (reference sequence). The CDR3 consists of 15 residues. CDR3 nucleotides: TGTGCCAGCAGCAGAATACAGGGACCGCCCGGGGAGCTGTTTTTT. It is translated as CASSRIQGPPGELFF.

This chain uses TRBV23-1 with TRBJ2-2; a weak D match, TRBD2 (6 bases). TRBV23-1 is an ORF, and what it does is uncertain. CDR3 length: 14 residues. Trimming removed 0 bases at V and 5 bases at J, with 7 bases between. The CDR3 is CASSQSGGTGELFF. The DNA of the CDR3 is TGCGCCAGCAGTCAATCCGGGGGAACCGGGGAGCTGTTTTTT.

The V and J genes are TRBV5-1 and TRBJ2-7, with TRBD1 matching 8 bases. Germline V gene sequence: CDR1 SGHRS, CDR2 YFSETQ. The CDR3 is made up of 14 amino acids. J gave up 2 bases and V 4 bases, and 5 bases lay outside the gene matches. CDR3 sequence: CASSPGTGTYEQYF. CDR3 in DNA: TGCGCCAGCAGCCCCGGGACAGGAACCTACGAGCAGTACTTC. Variable domain in full (rest from reference TRBV5-1 and TRBJ2-7): KAGVTQTPRYLIKTRGQQVTLSCSPISGHRSVSWYQQTPGQGLQFLFEYFSETQRNKGNFPGRFSGRQFSNSRSEMNVSTLELGDSALYLCASSPGTGTYEQYFGPGTRLTVT.

The chain employs TRBV4-2 and TRBJ1-1; 8 nucleotides match TRBD1. J gave up 4 bases and V 0 bases, and 4 bases lay outside the gene matches. CDR1 is LGHNA and CDR2 is YNFKEQ in the germline V gene. This CDR3 region has 15 residues. DNA for the CDR3: TGTGCCAGCAGCCAAGACAGGGGGCGGATCACTGAAGCTTTCTTT. Translated: CASSQDRGRITEAFF.

This sequence joins TRBV27 and TRBJ1-3, with a possible D match to TRBD1 (6 bases). This CDR3 comprises 15 residues. V lost 5 bases to trimming and J lost 0 bases, with 11 bases between them. CDR1 and CDR2 (germline): MNHEY, SMNVEV (reference sequence). CDR3 in amino acids: CASSQTGTSGNTIYF. In DNA, the CDR3 is TGTGCCAGCAGTCAGACAGGTACCTCTGGAAACACCATATATTTT.

A note on this clone: The sample carries other DNA sequences with the same CDR3. V is TRBV7-9 and J is TRBJ1-1; a weak D match, TRBD1 (5 bases). The CDR3 covers 13 residues. The V gene lost 1 base and the J gene lost 8 bases, with 11 bases spanning the gap. CDR1 SEHNR and CDR2 FQNEAQ come from the germline V gene (reference sequence). The CDR3 DNA reads TGTGCCAGCAGCTTAGAGGGAAGGACAGAAGCTTTCTTT. Protein: CASSLEGRTEAFF.